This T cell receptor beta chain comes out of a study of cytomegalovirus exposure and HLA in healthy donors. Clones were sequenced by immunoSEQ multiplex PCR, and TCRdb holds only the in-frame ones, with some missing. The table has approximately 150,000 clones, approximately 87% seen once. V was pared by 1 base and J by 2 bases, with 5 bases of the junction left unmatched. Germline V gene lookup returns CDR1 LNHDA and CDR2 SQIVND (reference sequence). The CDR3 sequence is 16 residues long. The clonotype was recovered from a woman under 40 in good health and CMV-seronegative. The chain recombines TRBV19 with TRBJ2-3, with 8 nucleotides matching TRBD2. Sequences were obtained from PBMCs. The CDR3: CASSIASGGLTDTQYF. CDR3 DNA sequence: TGTGCCAGTAGTATAGCAAGCGGGGGACTCACAGATACGCAGTATTTT. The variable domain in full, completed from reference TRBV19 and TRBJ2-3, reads DGGITQSPKYLFRKEGQNVTLSCEQNLNHDAMYWYRQDPGQGLRLIYYSQIVNDFQKGDIAEGYSVSREKKESFPLTVTSAQKNPTAFYLCASSIASGGLTDTQYFGPGTRLTVL.